These T cell receptor beta chains were read from a single sample in a study of T cell repertoires in cytomegalovirus infection. For these TCRs, the target antigens are not known. MiXCR was run by TCRdb on the reads, yielding one entry per CDR3 protein. The sample lists 100,000 to 150,000 distinct CDR3 sequences; around 25% were seen once. The sample comprised PBMCs, sequenced either directly or after in vitro stimulation (not recorded which). The source of these receptors is a human donor in good health (CMV status not recorded). Some clones in this sample may be carry-over from other donors' samples. CDR3s include the opening cysteine and the closing phenylalanine or tryptophan. Each record gives: J gene, V gene, D gene, CDR3 length, clone size, CDR3 protein, CDR3 DNA. D genes are given only for firm matches. Where a row states a size, it is once, few, many or the class of an expanded clone; other rows omit it.

J: TRBJ2-5; V: TRBV12-3/TRBV12-4; D: TRBD2; length: 16; size: few; CDR3: CASSPWTSGAGETQYF; DNA: TGTGCCAGCAGCCCCTGGACTAGCGGAGCTGGGGAGACCCAGTACTTC
J: TRBJ2-5; V: TRBV11-2; D: .; length: 16; size: .; CDR3: CASSLDLGGPLETQYF; DNA: TGTGCCAGCAGCTTAGATCTTGGGGGACCCTTGGAGACCCAGTACTTC
J: TRBJ1-3; V: TRBV7-9; D: TRBD1; length: 17; size: few; CDR3: CASSEAETGEPGNTIYF; DNA: TGTGCCAGCAGCGAAGCGGAGACAGGGGAACCTGGAAACACCATATATTTT
J: TRBJ2-3; V: TRBV5-1; D: TRBD1; length: 15; size: once; CDR3: CASSPRQGVSATQYF; DNA: TGCGCCAGCAGCCCCAGACAGGGGGTCTCAGCTACGCAGTATTTT
J: TRBJ2-7; V: TRBV27; D: .; length: 14; size: few; CDR3: CASSLGSGTYEQYF; DNA: TGTGCCAGCAGTTTAGGGTCAGGGACCTACGAGCAGTACTTC
J: TRBJ2-3; V: TRBV20-1; D: TRBD2; length: 17; size: .; CDR3: CSAGGAGTSGNTDTQYF; DNA: TGCAGTGCAGGAGGGGCCGGGACTAGCGGAAACACAGATACGCAGTATTTT
J: TRBJ2-1; V: TRBV6-5; D: .; length: 13; size: once; CDR3: CASSYPGKLEQFF; DNA: TGTGCCAGCAGTTACCCCGGGAAACTTGAGCAGTTCTTC
J: TRBJ2-6; V: TRBV28; D: TRBD1; length: 16; size: .; CDR3: CASSFPDRAGANVLTF; DNA: TGTGCCAGCAGTTTCCCTGACAGGGCTGGGGCCAACGTCCTGACTTTC
J: TRBJ1-5; V: TRBV28; D: .; length: 12; size: .; CDR3: CASRSVYRAQHF; DNA: TGTGCCAGCAGATCCGTCTACCGAGCCCAGCATTTT
J: TRBJ2-7; V: TRBV7-9; D: .; length: 11; size: many; CDR3: CASSFLDEQYF; DNA: TGTGCCAGCAGCTTCTTAGACGAGCAGTACTTC
J: TRBJ1-3; V: TRBV12-3/TRBV12-4; D: .; length: 15; size: once; CDR3: CASSGTGSSGNTIYF; DNA: TGTGCCAGCAGTGGAACAGGGAGCTCTGGAAACACCATATATTTT
J: TRBJ2-2; V: TRBV13; D: .; length: 16; size: .; CDR3: CASSLEDRPARGELFF; DNA: TGTGCCAGCAGCTTGGAAGATCGCCCCGCCAGGGGGGAGCTGTTTTTT
J: TRBJ2-3; V: TRBV6-2/TRBV6-3; D: .; length: 13; size: few; CDR3: CASSYPLEDTQYF; DNA: TGTGCCAGCAGTTACCCGTTGGAAGATACGCAGTATTTT
J: TRBJ1-3; V: TRBV4-1; D: TRBD1; length: 19; size: many; CDR3: CASSHSGRDRGRSGNTIYF; DNA: TGCGCCAGCAGCCATTCCGGTCGGGACAGGGGTCGGTCTGGAAACACCATATATTTT
J: TRBJ2-7; V: TRBV6-1; D: .; length: 15; size: few; CDR3: CASRHHQGGGYEQYF; DNA: TGTGCCAGCAGACACCATCAGGGGGGAGGGTACGAGCAGTACTTC
J: TRBJ1-1; V: TRBV29-1; D: TRBD1; length: 13; size: few; CDR3: CSVDRGGNTEAFF; DNA: TGCAGCGTGGACAGGGGCGGGAACACTGAAGCTTTCTTT
J: TRBJ1-2; V: TRBV7-2; D: TRBD1; length: 19; size: many; CDR3: CASSLGAGQGSGTGYGYTF; DNA: TGTGCCAGCAGCTTAGGAGCCGGACAGGGGAGTGGGACGGGCTATGGCTACACCTTC
J: TRBJ1-5; V: TRBV19; D: .; length: 16; size: .; CDR3: CASSDQGLRSNQPQHF; DNA: TGTGCCAGTAGTGACCAGGGGTTGAGGAGCAATCAGCCCCAGCATTTT
J: TRBJ2-1; V: TRBV11-2; D: .; length: 15; size: few; CDR3: CASSLDSGPKGEQFF; DNA: TGTGCCAGCAGCTTAGATTCCGGCCCCAAGGGTGAGCAGTTCTTC
J: TRBJ1-1; V: TRBV15; D: TRBD1; length: 14; size: .; CDR3: CATNVDRANTEAFF; DNA: TGTGCCACCAACGTGGACAGGGCAAACACTGAAGCTTTCTTT